The present entry profiles one T cell receptor beta chain with its context. What this receptor recognizes is not known. Qualities for individual bases were not recorded, and no much larger clone is one base off. Being off target in a library aimed at alpha chains, this beta chain has a size of little meaning. From V the trimming removes 6 bases and from J it removes 8 bases, while the gene matches leave 6 bases of the junction unaccounted for. The germline V gene supplies CDR1 SNHLY and CDR2 FYNNEI. From its cysteine to its phenylalanine, the CDR3 spans 13 amino acids. Only the CDR3 region is kept as DNA, spanning 39 bases read in frame from base 1. Libraries were constructed by 5' RACE. Sequencing relied on a NextSeq 500. To allow correction of PCR and sequencing errors, the TCR library protocol tagged every TCR cDNA molecule with a unique molecular identifier. In the source study's methods: Decombinator tools were used for TCR identification, UMI-based error correction and CDR3 extraction. Expanded TCRs were defined as those above a frequency of 2 per 1,000, corresponding to the top 1% of the tumor frequency distribution. Expanded tumor TCRs were classed as regional if statistically deemed absent (corrected P<0.05) from at least one tumor region, otherwise ubiquitous. Renyi diversity was computed with the R vegan package after each repertoire had been subsampled 100 times to 5,000 TCRs. CDR3 similarity networks were constructed using string-kernel similarity of amino acid triplets, with links drawn between CDR3s whose pairwise similarity was above 0.82. TCRdb reprocessed the public reads (quality trimming at Q25 with fastp, clone calling with MiXCR) and kept in-frame beta chains. One record per CDR3 amino acid sequence lists the most common genes and DNA. These V and J calls derive from TCRdb rather than the authors' analysis. This sample holds approximately 2,100 distinct CDR3 sequences; around a third were observed only once. The ten largest clones take up 20% to 25% of the sample.

What the time point label conveys for this sample: sample taken at primary tumor resection. Donors were approximately 72 patients with early-stage, untreated non-small cell lung cancer from the lung TRACERx cohort. TCR sequencing used whole RNA extracted from tumor and nontumor lung tissue, or from cryopreserved PBMC samples, without cell sorting. A patient was chosen for TCR sequencing only when enough RNA was available from at least two tumor regions. Before being selected, tumor and adjacent nontumor lung specimens were reviewed by a lung pathologist. The data were obtained in a study of spatial heterogeneity in lung cancer (dated by TCRdb to about 2019). Notes on the research overall: Beta-chain transcripts were consistently detected in greater numbers than alpha-chain transcripts, which likely reflected higher beta-chain transcript abundance. Nonsynonymous mutation counts, determined by whole-exome sequencing of tumor tissue, were related to TCR repertoire features. In the raw uncorrected reads, each unique combination of TCR and UMI appeared more than ten times on average. In tumor regions, TCR transcript counts showed a strong correlation with a T cell transcriptional module score from matched bulk RNA-seq. At surgery, 200 to 250 tumor regions, around 64 matched nontumor lung samples and 56 PBMC samples were TCR-sequenced for both alpha and beta chains. In non-small cell lung cancer, the study made a quantitative comparison of TCR alpha and beta repertoires among multiple tumor regions, matched nontumor lung and blood.

General study outcomes and caveats: A correlation was observed between the number of expanded intratumoral alpha and beta TCRs and the tumor nonsynonymous mutation count. Confirming at a functional level the hypothesis that regional TCRs recognize regional mutations was considered to require additional single-cell paired TCR alpha and beta sequencing. TCR-seq coverage of tumor T cells was estimated at only approximately 7% for alpha chains and around 13% for beta chains. The count of ubiquitous expanded TCRs correlated with the count of ubiquitous nonsynonymous mutations, and the count of regional expanded TCRs correlated with the count of regional nonsynonymous mutations.

The chain was built from TRBV2 and TRBJ2-4; a stretch of 8 junction bases matches TRBD1. The sample was lung tumor tissue, taken at surgery. This TCR was sampled from a male donor with early-stage non-small cell lung cancer. The sequenced DNA: TGTGCCAGCAGATTTACAGGGGGTGACATTCAGTACTTC. Its protein product is CASRFTGGDIQYF.